What follows is one T cell receptor beta chain and its context. This clonotype was counted at least ten times. The antigen it binds to is not known. Base qualities are not provided; no much larger clone lies one nucleotide away. These data belong to a study of T cells in Graves' hyperthyroidism and ophthalmopathy (dated by TCRdb to about 2019). Study-wide context: Peripheral blood samples were taken at initial diagnosis, before any treatment was given. To identify distinguishing TCR V-J signatures, a discovery cohort of about 100 patients was used, comprising roughly 45 with Graves' ophthalmopathy and approximately 57 with stable Graves' hyperthyroidism. An independent validation cohort of 18 to 20 hyperthyroidism patients and some 15 patients who later progressed to ophthalmopathy tested prospective prediction of ophthalmopathy. The 75 to 100 discovery patients were randomly split 7:3 into training and test sets. Thyroid tissue and blood T-cell repertoires from more than 5 Graves' hyperthyroidism patients were also compared in the study. Once sampling was done, hyperthyroidism patients were given methimazole at a starting dose of 30 mg daily, whereas ophthalmopathy patients were given high-dose intravenous methylprednisolone. The paper reports TCR Vbeta CDR3 sequencing of some 140 peripheral blood samples: under 45 ophthalmopathy, under 80 hyperthyroidism and 17 progressor patients.

Moderately to severely active disease, a Clinical Activity Score of at least 3, a NOSPECS grade of at least 4, and a duration under 3 months were present in ophthalmopathy patients. Patients with uncontrolled infections, other autoimmune diseases, pregnancy or lactation were excluded. Diagnoses were based on clinical symptoms, serum thyroxine and TRAb, thyroid ultrasound and orbital computed tomography. PBMCs were isolated from more than 8 ml of fresh peripheral blood by Ficoll-Paque density gradient centrifugation. Total RNA was extracted with Trizol reagent, and quality was checked on an Agilent 2100 Bioanalyzer. For CDR1 and CDR2, the germline V gene lists MNHNS and SASEGT. The cysteine opens and the phenylalanine closes a CDR3 of 14 amino acids. CDR3 DNA only is kept here, 42 bases in frame from base 1. V is pared back by 6 bases and J by 2 bases, with 13 bases lying between the germline termini.

General findings and caveats noted by the study authors: A 13 V-J signature model separated ophthalmopathy from stable hyperthyroidism, with 87.88% sensitivity and 81.08% specificity in cross-validation and 80%/75% in testing. Most expanded thyroid clonotypes (frequency above 0.001) were also found in blood, which suggests that blood repertoires may mirror thyroid immune responses. Sample size was not statistically predetermined, and investigators were not blinded to group allocation. During validation, the model predicted progression to ophthalmopathy a median of about 6.3 months ahead of onset, with just under 71% sensitivity and 72.22% specificity.

The TCR beta CDR3 regions were amplified from RNA transcripts. For the first round of RT-PCR on the TCR CDR3, the HTBI primer set was used together with the Qiagen OneStep RT-PCR kit. A second multiplex PCR round built the libraries, followed by size selection and purification. Libraries were sequenced paired-end with 100 bp reads on an Illumina HiSeq2000. Per the authors' processing: Raw data were processed with SOAPnuke, discarding reads with adapters, uncalled bases, mean Phred below 15, or no exact constant-primer or identifier match. COPE v1.2.5 was used to merge the high-quality paired reads, and each unique nucleotide sequence was defined as a clonotype. Clonotypes were aligned to IMGT TRBV, TRBD and TRBJ reference segments using MiTCR v1.1. Only V-J combinations with frequency above 0.0001, covering 98% to 99.2% of repertoires, were analysed. The TCS score was defined as the ratio of F50 (clonal expansion) to E x V (chaos), calculated using BLOSUM62-based TCRdist between CDR3 peptides within each V-J. Welch's t-statistics and random forest reduced fewer than 550 V-J features to some 14, which were used in a naive Bayes classifier (R e1071). The raw public reads went through TCRdb reprocessing: fastp at Q25, MiXCR clone calling, in-frame beta chains kept. One record per CDR3 amino acid sequence lists the most common genes and DNA. The V and J calls follow TCRdb's processing rather than the paper's. Within this sample are hundreds of thousands of distinct CDR3 sequences, with around 15% of them counted one time only. 25% to 30% of the sample comes from the top ten.

This sequence was found in a young woman with Graves' ophthalmopathy. The sequence links TRBV6-1 to TRBJ1-1; the D gene lacks a confident call. Sequences were obtained from blood. Here the CDR3 is given as CASSPWEENTEAFF. In nucleotide form, the sequence is TGTGCCAGCAGCCCATGGGAGGAAAACACTGAAGCTTTCTTT.